The sequence of this T cell receptor (beta chain) was determined in a study of shared clonotypes between healthy human individuals. Notes on the study in general: With a few donors compared, roughly 4.9% of naive CD4 clonotypes were shared.

Assay: immunoSEQ multiplex PCR; the TCRdb copy retains only in-frame clones and omits some. This sample has 2 million to 2.5 million clones, with roughly 94% found just once. V dropped 4 bases and J dropped 3; count of bases not matched to a gene: 4. The CDR3 totals 15 residues. CDR1 and CDR2 (germline): SGHRS, YFSETQ. Note on this clone: Its target is unknown.

This clonotype was sampled from a man between 18 and 35 years old in good health. The chain carries TRBV5-1 and TRBJ1-5; 10 positions match TRBD1. Sequencing input: naive CD4+ T cells sorted from blood. Subset defined: CD45RA+ positively selected. CDR3 DNA sequence: TGCGCCAGCAGCATGGGACAGGGGTACAATCAGCCCCAGCATTTT. It translates to CASSMGQGYNQPQHF.